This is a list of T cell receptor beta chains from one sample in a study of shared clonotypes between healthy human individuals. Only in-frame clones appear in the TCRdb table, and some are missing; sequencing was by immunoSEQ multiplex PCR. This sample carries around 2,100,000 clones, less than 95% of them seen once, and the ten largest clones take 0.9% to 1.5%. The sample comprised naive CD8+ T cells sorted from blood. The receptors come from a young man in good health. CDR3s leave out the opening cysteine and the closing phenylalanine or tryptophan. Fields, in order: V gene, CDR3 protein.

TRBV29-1	SVHLAGTYEQY
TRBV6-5	ASSYGRGSSYEQY
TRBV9	ASSPDFIEQY
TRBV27	ASSVITSTGELF
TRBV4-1	ASSQEGTGGEADTQY
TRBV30	AWSGLAGGSPETQY
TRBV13	ASSSGPNNEQF
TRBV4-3	ASSPGLAGNYNEQF
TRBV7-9	ATLAGGNEQF
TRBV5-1	ASSLYLGYEQY
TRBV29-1	SVLGTGELF
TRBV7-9	ASSVLAGGNTGELF
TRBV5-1	ASSWGQSEYTEAF
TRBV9	ASSMPRVSGDNEQF
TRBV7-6	ASSPGQGAF
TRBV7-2	ASSRGDRLRTEAF
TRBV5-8	ASSMGTGGTDTQY
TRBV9	ASSITPSGEQY
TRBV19	ASSIGGDEQY
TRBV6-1	ASSVDRGYSNQPQH
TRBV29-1	SVGTGGADYGYT
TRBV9	ASSVVATDVPPMDGSDTQY
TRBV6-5	ASSYAWTGQETQY
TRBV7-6	ASSPRDSGDYTDTQY
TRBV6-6	ASKKDPSGEKLF
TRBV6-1	ASSEAPETQY
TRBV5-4	ASSPGPNGEAF
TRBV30	AWSPATTLNYGYT
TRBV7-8	ASSLVGQGELFSTDTQY
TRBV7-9	ASSPSGGGRQY
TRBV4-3	ASSQVIVVNTEAF
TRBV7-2	ASSLNLYIQY
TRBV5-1	ASSWEGLAGPIGTQY
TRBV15	ATSIEGQEFTDTQY
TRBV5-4	ASSFWGGNTEAF
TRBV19	ASATGTGDTDTQY
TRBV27	ASTLGPGASSPLH
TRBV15	ATSREHNSPLH
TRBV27	ASSPGGHSYNEQF
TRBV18	ASSPSGPGDYYGYT
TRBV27	ASSPLGPSDTQY
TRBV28	ASSLRYSNQPQH
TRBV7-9	ASSLITGEDYEQY
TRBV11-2	ASSAGLTYGQY
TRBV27	ASSFAGAVATQY
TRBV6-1	ASSEGQGAEAF
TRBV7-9	ASSSTDRVVDYGYT
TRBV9	ASSVDGIVNTEAF
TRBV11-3	ASSLDWLAGRNEQF
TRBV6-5	ASSYEWRTNEKLF
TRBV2	ASSESWGSHTGELF
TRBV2	ASSGFMVTDTGELF
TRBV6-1	ASSESLGYTGGYGYT
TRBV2	ATTWEGDTGELF
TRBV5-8	ASSWTGGLPGEQY
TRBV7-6	ASSLLAGSSYEQY
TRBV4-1	ASSQFGINSPLH
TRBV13	ASSFQREWNEQF
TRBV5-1	ASSLGQGAYEQY
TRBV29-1	SVGTGTGSYEQY